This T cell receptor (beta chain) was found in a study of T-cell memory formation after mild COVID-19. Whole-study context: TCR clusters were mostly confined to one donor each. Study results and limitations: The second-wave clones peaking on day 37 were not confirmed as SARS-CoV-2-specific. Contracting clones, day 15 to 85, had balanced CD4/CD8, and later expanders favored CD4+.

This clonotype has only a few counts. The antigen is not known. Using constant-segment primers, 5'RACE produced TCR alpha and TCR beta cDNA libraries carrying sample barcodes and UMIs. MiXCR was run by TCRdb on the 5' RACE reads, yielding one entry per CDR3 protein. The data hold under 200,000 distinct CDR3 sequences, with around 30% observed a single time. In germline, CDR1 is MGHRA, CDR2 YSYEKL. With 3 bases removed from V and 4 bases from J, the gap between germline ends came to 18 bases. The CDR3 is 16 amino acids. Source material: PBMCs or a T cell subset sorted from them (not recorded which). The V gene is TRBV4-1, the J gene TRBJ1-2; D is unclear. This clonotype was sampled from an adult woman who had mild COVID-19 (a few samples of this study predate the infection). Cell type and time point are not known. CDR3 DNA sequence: TGCGCCAGCAGCCAGGGTCAGGCTATCCGTTCCTATGGCTACACCTTC. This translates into CASSQGQAIRSYGYTF.